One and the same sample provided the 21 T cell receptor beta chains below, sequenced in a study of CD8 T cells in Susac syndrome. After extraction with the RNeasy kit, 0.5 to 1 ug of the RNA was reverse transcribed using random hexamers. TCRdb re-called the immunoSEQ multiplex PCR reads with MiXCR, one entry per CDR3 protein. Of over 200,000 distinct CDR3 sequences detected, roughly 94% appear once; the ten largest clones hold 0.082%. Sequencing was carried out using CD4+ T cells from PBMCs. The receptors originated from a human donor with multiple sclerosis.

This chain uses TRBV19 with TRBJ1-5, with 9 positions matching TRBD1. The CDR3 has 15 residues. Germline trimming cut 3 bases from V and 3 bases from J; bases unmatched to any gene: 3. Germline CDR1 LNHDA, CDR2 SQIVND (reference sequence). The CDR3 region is CASSMGDRVNQPQHF. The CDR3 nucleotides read TGTGCCAGTAGTATGGGGGACAGGGTCAATCAGCCCCAGCATTTT.

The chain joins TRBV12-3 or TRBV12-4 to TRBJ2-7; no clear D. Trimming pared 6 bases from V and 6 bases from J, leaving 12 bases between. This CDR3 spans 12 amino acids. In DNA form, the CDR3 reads TGTGCCAGCAGACTCCCCGCCGGCGAGCAGTACTTC. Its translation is CASRLPAGEQYF.

CDR3 in amino acids: CASSHAGFSEQYF. The CDR3 region has the DNA TGTGCCAGCAGCCATGCAGGGTTCAGCGAGCAGTACTTC. The chain combines TRBV3-1 with TRBJ2-7, with TRBD1 as a possible D gene (5 bases). The CDR3 totals 13 residues. Deletions cut 3 bases from V and 6 bases from J, with 12 bases between. In germline, CDR1 is LGHDT, CDR2 YNNKEL (reference sequence).

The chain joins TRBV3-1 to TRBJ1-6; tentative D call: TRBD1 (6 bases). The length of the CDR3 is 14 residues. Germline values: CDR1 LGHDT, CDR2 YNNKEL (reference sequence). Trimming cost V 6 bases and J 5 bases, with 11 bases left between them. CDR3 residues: CASSPRGDNSPLHF. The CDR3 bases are TGTGCCAGCAGTCCGAGGGGGGATAATTCACCCCTCCACTTT.

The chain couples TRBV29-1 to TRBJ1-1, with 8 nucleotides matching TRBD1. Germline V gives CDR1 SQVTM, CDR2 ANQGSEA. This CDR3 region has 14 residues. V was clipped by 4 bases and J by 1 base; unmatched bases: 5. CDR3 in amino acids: CSVVSGTGNTEAFF. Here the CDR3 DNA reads TGCAGCGTTGTATCCGGGACAGGGAACACTGAAGCTTTCTTT.

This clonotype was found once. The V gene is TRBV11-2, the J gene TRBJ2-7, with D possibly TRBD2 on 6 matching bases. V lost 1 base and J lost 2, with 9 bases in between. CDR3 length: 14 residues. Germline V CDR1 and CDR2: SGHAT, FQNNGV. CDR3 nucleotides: TGTGCCAGCAGCTTAGGCGGGAAAACCTACGAGCAGTACGTC. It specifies CASSLGGKTYEQYV.

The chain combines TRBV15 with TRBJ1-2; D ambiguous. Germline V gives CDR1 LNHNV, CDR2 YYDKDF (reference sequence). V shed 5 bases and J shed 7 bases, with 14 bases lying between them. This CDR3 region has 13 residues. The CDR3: CATSARSLSGYTF. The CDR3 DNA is TGTGCCACCAGCGCGCGTAGCTTGAGTGGCTACACCTTC.

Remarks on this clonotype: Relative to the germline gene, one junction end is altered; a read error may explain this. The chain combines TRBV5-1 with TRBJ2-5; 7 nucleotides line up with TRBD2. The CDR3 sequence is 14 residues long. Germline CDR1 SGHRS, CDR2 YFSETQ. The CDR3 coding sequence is TGCGCCAGCACCTTGGGGACTACAAGAGATACCCAGTACTTC. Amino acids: CASTLGTTRDTQYF. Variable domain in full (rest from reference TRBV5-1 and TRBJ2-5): KAGVTQTPRYLIKTRGQQVTLSCSPISGHRSVSWYQQTPGQGLQFLFEYFSETQRNKGNFPGRFSGRQFSNSRSEMNVSTLELGDSALYLCASTLGTTRDTQYFGPGTRLLVL.

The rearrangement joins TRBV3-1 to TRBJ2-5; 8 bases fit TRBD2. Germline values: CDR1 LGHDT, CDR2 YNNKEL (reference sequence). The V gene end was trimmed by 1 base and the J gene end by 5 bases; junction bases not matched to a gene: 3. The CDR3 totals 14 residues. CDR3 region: CASSQAGGHETQYF. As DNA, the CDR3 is TGTGCCAGCAGCCAAGCGGGGGGGCATGAGACCCAGTACTTC.

For the CDR3, the DNA is TGTGCCAGCAGCTTGCCGGGGGAGGGCTACACCTTC. Amino acids: CASSLPGEGYTF. J is TRBJ1-2 and V is TRBV5-4; possibly TRBD1 for D (5 bases). CDR1 is SGHNT, CDR2 YYREEE, per germline (reference sequence). The CDR3 has 12 residues. V lost 1 base and J lost 8, with 9 bases in between.

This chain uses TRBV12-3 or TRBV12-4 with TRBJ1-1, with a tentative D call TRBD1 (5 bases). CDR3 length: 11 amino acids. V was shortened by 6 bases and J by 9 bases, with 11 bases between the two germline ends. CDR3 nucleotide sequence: TGTGCCAGCAGCCCGGACAATAAAGCTTTCTTT. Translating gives CASSPDNKAFF.

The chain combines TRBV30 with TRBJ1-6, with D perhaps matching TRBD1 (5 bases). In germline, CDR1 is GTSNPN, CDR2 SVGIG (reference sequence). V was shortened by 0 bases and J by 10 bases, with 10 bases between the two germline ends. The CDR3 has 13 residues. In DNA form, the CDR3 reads TGTGCCTGGAGTGTCATGGGGGTCTCACCCCTCCACTTT. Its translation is CAWSVMGVSPLHF.

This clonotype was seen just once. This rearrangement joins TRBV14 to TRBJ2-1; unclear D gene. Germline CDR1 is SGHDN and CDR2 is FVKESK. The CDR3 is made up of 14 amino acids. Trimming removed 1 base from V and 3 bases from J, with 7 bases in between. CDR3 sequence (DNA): TGTGCCAGCAGCCAAGTAAGTGTCTACAATGAGCAGTTCTTC. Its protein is CASSQVSVYNEQFF.

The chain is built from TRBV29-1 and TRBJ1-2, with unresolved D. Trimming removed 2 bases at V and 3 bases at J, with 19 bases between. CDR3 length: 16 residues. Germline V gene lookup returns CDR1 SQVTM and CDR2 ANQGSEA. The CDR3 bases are TGCAGCGTTGAATTGAAATCAGGTCTTCCTGACTATGGCTACACCTTC. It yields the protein CSVELKSGLPDYGYTF.

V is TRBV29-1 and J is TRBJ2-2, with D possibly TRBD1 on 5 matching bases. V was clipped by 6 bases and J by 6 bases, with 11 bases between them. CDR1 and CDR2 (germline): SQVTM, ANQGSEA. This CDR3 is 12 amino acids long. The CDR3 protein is CSVQQAAGELFF. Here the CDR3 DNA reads TGCAGCGTCCAACAGGCCGCCGGGGAGCTGTTTTTT.

The CDR3 DNA follows: TGCAGCGTCCAGGAATCTGGGGCCAACGTCCTGACTTTC. Translated: CSVQESGANVLTF. The J gene is TRBJ2-6, the V gene TRBV29-1; no clear D gene. This CDR3 contains 13 residues. V was trimmed by 6 bases and J by 1 base, leaving 7 bases between them. Germline loops: CDR1 SQVTM, CDR2 ANQGSEA. The full variable domain, completed using reference TRBV29-1 and TRBJ2-6, is SAVISQKPSRDICQRGTSLTIQCQVDSQVTMMFWYRQQPGQSLTLIATANQGSEATYESGFVIDKFPISRPNLTFSTLTVSNMSPEDSSIYLCSVQESGANVLTFGAGSRLTVL.

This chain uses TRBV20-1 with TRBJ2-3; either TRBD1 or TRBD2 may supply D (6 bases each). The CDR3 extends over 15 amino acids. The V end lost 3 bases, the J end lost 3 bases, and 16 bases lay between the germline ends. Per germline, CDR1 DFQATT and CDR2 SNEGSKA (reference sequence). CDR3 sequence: CSASAPSGATDTQYF. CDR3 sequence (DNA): TGCAGTGCTAGCGCGCCGTCGGGGGCAACAGATACGCAGTATTTT.

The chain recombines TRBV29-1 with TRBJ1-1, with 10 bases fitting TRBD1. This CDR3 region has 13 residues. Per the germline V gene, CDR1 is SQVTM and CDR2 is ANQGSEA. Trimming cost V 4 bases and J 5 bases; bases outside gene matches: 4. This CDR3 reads CSVGQGAGTEAFF. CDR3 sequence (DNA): TGCAGCGTTGGACAGGGGGCTGGGACTGAAGCTTTCTTT.

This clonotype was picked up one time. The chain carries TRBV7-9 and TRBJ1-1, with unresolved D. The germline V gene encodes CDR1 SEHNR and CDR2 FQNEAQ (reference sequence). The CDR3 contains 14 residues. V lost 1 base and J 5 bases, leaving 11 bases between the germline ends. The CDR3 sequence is CASSLEGGWTEAFF. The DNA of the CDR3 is TGTGCCAGCAGCTTAGAGGGCGGCTGGACTGAAGCTTTCTTT.

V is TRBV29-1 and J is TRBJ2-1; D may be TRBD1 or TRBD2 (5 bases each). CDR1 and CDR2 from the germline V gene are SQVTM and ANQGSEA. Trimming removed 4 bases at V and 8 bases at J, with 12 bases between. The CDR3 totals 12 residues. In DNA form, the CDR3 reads TGCAGCGTTGCTCCTTGGGACGATGAGCAGTTCTTC. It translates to CSVAPWDDEQFF.

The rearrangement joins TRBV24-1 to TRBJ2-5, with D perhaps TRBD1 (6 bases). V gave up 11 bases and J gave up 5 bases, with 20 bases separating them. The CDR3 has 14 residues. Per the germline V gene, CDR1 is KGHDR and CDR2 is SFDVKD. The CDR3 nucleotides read TGTGCCAGCGGACAGATAAGTGTAGAGGAGACCCAGTACTTC. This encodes CASGQISVEETQYF.